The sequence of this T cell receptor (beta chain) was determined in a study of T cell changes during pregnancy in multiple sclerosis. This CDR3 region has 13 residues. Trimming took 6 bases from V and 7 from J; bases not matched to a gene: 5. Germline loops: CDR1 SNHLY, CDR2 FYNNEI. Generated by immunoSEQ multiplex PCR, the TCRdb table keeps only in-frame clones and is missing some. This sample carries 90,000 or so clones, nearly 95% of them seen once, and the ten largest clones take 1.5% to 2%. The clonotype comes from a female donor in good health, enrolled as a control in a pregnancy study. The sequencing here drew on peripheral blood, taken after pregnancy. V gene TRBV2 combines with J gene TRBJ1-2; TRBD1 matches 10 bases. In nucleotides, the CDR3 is TGTGCCAGCAGCGGACAGGGGGTAGGTGGCTACACCTTC. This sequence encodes CASSGQGVGGYTF.